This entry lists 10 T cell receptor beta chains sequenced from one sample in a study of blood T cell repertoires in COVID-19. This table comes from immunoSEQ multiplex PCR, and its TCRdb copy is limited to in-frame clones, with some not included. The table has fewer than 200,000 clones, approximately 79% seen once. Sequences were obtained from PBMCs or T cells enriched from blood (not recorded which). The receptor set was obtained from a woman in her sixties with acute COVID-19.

The CDR3 region has the DNA TGCGCCAGCAGCTTTGGGACAGCGAGGGAGACCCAGTACTTC. Protein: CASSFGTARETQYF. V and J are TRBV5-1 and TRBJ2-5; 7 nucleotides align to TRBD1. This CDR3 has 14 residues. CDR1 is SGHRS and CDR2 is YFSETQ in the germline V gene. The trim removed 2 bases at V and 5 bases at J, leaving 6 bases unmatched.

The chain's CDR3 is CASSSGTGGGSQHF. CDR3 nucleotide sequence: TGTGCCAGCAGTTCCGGGACAGGGGGTGGATCCCAGCATTTT. The rearrangement uses TRBV6-5 and TRBJ1-5; 11 bases align to TRBD1. The CDR3 contains 14 residues. Looked up from germline, CDR1 is MNHEY and CDR2 is SVGAGI. V lost 4 bases, J lost 11 bases, and 7 bases stayed unmatched.

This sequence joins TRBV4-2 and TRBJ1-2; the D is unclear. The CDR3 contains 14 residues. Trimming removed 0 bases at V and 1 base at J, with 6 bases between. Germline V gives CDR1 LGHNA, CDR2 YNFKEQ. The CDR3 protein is CASSQDSSNYGYTF. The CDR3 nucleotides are TGTGCCAGCAGCCAAGATTCTAGTAACTATGGCTACACCTTC.

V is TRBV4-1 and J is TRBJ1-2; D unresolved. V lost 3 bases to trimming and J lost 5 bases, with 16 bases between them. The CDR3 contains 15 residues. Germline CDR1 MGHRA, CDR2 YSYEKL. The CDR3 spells CASSQQEVADYGYTF. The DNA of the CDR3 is TGCGCCAGCAGCCAGCAAGAGGTCGCAGATTATGGCTACACCTTC.

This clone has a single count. This CDR3 is CASSQSPRGSYNEQFF. The CDR3 nucleotides are TGTGCCAGCAGCCAGTCCCCCAGGGGCTCCTACAATGAGCAGTTCTTC. The chain carries TRBV3-1 (or the pseudogene TRBV3-2) and TRBJ2-1; D is possibly TRBD1 (6 bases). There are 16 residues in the CDR3. Germline V gene data show CDR1 as LGHDT and CDR2 as YNNKEL (reference sequence). V was cut by 3 bases and J by 0 bases, with 12 bases left in between.

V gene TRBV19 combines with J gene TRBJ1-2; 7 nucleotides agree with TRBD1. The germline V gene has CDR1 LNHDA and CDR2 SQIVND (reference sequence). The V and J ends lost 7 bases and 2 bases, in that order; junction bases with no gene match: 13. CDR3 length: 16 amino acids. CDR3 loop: CASKPEGTVGNYGYTF. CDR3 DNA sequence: TGTGCCAGTAAACCTGAGGGGACAGTGGGGAACTATGGCTACACCTTC.

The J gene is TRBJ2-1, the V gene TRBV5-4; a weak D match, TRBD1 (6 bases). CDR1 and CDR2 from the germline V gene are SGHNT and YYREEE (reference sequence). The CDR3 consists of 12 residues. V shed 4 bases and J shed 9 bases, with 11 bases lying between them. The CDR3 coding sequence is TGTGCCAGCAGCGCCGAAGGGGGTGAGCAGTTCTTC. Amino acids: CASSAEGGEQFF.

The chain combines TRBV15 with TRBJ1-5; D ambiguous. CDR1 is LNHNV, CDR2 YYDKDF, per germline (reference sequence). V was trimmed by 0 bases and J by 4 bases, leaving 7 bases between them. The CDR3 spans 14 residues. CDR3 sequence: CATSREIVNQPQHF. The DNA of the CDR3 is TGTGCCACCAGCAGAGAAATCGTTAATCAGCCCCAGCATTTT. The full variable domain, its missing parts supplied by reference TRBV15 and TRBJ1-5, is DAMVIQNPRYQVTQFGKPVTLSCSQTLNHNVMYWYQQKSSQAPKLLFHYYDKDFNNEADTPDNFQSRRPNTSFCFLDIRSPGLGDTAMYLCATSREIVNQPQHFGDGTRLSIL.

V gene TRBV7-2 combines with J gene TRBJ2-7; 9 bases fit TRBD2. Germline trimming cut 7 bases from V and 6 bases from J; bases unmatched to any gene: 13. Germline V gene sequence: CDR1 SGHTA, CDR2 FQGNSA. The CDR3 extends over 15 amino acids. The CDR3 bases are TGTGCCAGCATCCCAGCGGGAGGAGTGGTTCGCGAGCAGTACTTC. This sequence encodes CASIPAGGVVREQYF.

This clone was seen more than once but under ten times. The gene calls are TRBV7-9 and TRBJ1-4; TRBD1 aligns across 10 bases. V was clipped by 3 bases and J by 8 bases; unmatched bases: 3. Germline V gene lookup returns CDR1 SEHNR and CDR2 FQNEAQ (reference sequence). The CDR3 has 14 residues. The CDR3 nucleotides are TGTGCCAGCAGCTTCGGGACAGGGGACGAAAAACTGTTTTTT. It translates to CASSFGTGDEKLFF.